Sequencing of this T cell receptor beta chain was carried out in a study of CXCR3-negative and CXCR3-positive naive CD8 T cells. Whole-study results and caveats: Upon cryopreservation, CXCR3 expression partially decreased, and most assays used fresh PBMCs. Higher TRB CDR3 hydrophobicity marked CXCR3-positive naive cells relative to CXCR3-negative naive cells.

As to this clonotype: Antigen: not known.

With UMI labels, 5' RACE was used to prepare the TRB cDNA libraries. TCRdb re-called the 5' RACE reads and gives one entry per CDR3 protein, without DNA. The listing records 50,000 to 60,000 distinct CDR3 sequences. Per germline, CDR1 SEHNR and CDR2 FQNEAQ (reference sequence). The CDR3 loop spans 15 amino acids. The chain carries TRBV7-9 and TRBJ2-7; TCRdb's D call of TRBD1 is untestable without DNA. The sequencing sample was made of naive CXCR3+ CD8+ T cells from blood. The subset here: CD45RO-CCR7+CD27+CD95- naive CD8+ T cells expressing CXCR3 (TNR3+). The receptor was isolated from a human donor in good health. Some clones in this sample may be carry-over from other donors' samples. The CDR3 sequence: CASSLGQGHSYEQYF.